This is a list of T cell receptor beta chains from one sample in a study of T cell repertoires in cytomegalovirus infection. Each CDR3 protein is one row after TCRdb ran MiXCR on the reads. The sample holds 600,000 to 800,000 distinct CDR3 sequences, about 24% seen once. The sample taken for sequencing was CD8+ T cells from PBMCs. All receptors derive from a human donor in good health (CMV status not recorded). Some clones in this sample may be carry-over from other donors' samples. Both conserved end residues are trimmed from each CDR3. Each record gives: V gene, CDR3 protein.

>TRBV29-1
SVLRSGSPGGTEAF
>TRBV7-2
ASSPPGTVYNEQF
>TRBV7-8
ASSLVGGPEAF
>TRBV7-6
ASSLSGDRYEQY
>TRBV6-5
ASRYVRSHEQY
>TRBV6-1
ASRGTSGRF
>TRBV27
ASSPHALDRNYGYT
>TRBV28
ASSLFSSGTSQETQY
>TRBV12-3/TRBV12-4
ASSSNLLTGRSAYEQY
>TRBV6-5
ASSYRGLAGTTDTQY
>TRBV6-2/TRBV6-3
ASSSGSPGELF
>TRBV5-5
ASSSTRRTGELF
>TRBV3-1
ASSQDFLAGGETQY
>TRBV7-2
ASSLMGPPGKLF
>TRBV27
ASSNRVNQPQH
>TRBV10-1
ASRDSRFTEAF
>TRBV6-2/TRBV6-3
ASSYSIASGWRRNNEQF